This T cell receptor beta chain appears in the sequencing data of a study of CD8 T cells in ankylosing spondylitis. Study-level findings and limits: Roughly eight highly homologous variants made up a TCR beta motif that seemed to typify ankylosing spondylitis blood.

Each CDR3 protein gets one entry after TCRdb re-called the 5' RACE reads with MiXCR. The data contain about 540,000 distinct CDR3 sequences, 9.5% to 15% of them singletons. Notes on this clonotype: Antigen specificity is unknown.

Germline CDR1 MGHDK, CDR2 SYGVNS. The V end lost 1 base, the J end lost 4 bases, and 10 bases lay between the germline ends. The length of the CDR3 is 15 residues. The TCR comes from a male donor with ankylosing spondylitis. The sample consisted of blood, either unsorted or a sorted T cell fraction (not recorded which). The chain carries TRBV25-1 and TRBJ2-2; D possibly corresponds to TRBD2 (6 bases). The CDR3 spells CASSEWGDGTGELFF. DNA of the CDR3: TGTGCCAGCAGTGAATGGGGGGACGGCACCGGGGAGCTGTTTTTT.